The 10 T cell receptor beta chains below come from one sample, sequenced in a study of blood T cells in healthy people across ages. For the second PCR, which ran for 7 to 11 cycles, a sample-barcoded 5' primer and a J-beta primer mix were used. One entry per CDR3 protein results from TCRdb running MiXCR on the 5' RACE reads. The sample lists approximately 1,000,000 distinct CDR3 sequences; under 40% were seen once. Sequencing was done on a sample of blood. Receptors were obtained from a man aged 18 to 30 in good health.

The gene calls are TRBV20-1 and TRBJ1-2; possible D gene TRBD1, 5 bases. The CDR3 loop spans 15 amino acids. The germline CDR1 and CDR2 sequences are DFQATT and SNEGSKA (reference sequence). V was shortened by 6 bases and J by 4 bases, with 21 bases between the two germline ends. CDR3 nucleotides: TGCAGTGCCTTGCCATCGGGACGGCGGGGCTATGGCTACACCTTC. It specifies CSALPSGRRGYGYTF.

CDR3 sequence: CASSQEQGRHEQYF. CDR3 bases: TGCGCCAGCAGCCAAGAGCAGGGTCGTCACGAGCAGTACTTC. The chain couples TRBV4-1 to TRBJ2-4; TRBD1 might be the D (5 bases). The closer fit of TRBJ2-7 to the DNA end suggests the J call may be wrong. Germline lookup yields CDR1 MGHRA and CDR2 YSYEKL. This CDR3 region has 14 residues.

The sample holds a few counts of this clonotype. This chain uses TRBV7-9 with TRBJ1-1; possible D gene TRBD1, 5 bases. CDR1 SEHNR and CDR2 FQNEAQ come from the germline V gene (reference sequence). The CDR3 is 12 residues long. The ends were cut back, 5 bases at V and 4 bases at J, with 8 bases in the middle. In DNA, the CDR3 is TGTGCCAGCAGCCAGGACATCACTGAAGCTTTCTTT. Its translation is CASSQDITEAFF.

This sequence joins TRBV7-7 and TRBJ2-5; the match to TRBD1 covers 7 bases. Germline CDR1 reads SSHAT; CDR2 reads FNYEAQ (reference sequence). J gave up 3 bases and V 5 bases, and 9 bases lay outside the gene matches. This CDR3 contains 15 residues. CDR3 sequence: CASSAYRGEEETQYF. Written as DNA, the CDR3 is TGTGCCAGCAGCGCATACAGGGGAGAGGAAGAGACCCAGTACTTC.

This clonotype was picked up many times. The CDR3 here is CSALPGQGYNEQFF. CDR3 coding DNA: TGCAGTGCACTTCCGGGACAGGGGTACAATGAGCAGTTCTTC. V and J are TRBV20-1 and TRBJ2-1; 10 bases match TRBD1. Unmatched junction bases numbered 6, after V lost 6 bases and J lost 4 bases. This CDR3 has 14 residues. Germline-derived CDR1 and CDR2 are DFQATT and SNEGSKA (reference sequence).

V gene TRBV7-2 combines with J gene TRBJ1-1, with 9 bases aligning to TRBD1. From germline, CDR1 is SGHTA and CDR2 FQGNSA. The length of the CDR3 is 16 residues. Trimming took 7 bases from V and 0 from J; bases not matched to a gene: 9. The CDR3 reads CASNLGQGLMNTEAFF. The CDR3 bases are TGTGCCAGCAACCTCGGACAGGGGTTGATGAACACTGAAGCTTTCTTT. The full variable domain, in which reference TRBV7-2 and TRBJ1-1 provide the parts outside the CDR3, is GAGVSQSPSNKVTEKGKDVELRCDPISGHTALYWYRQSLGQGLEFLIYFQGNSAPDKSGLPSDRFSAERTGGSVSTLTIQRTQQEDSAVYLCASNLGQGLMNTEAFFGQGTRLTVV.

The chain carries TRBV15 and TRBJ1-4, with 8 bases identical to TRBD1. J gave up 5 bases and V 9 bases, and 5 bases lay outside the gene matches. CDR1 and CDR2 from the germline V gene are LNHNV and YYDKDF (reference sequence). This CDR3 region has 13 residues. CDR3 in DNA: TGTGCCACAGGACAGGGAGTCAATGAAAAACTGTTTTTT. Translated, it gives CATGQGVNEKLFF.

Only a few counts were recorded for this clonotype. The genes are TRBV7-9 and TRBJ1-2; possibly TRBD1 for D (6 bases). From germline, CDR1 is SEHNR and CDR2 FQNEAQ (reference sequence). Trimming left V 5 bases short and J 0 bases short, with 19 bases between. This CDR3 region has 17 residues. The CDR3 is CASSPVGGRRPNYGYTF. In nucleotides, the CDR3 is TGTGCCAGCAGCCCCGTCGGGGGGCGCCGCCCTAACTATGGCTACACCTTC.

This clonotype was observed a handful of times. The CDR3 nucleotides read TGTGCCAGCAGTTTAGTCAGGGAACCCAACTATGGCTACACCTTC. Translating gives CASSLVREPNYGYTF. The rearrangement joins TRBV28 to TRBJ1-2; a possible D gene is TRBD1 (5 bases). V was trimmed by 2 bases and J by 2 bases, leaving 12 bases between them. The germline CDR1 and CDR2 sequences are MDHEN and SYDVKM. The CDR3 extends over 15 amino acids.

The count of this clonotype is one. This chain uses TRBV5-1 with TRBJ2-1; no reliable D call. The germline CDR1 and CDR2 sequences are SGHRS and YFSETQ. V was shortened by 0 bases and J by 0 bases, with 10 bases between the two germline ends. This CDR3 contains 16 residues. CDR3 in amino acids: CASSLAWAASYNEQFF. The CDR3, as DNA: TGCGCCAGCAGCTTGGCCTGGGCGGCCTCCTACAATGAGCAGTTCTTC.